This TCR beta chain was identified during a study of blood T cell repertoires in COVID-19. About the study: The origin of the acute and convalescent COVID-19 samples was the United States, Italy and Spain.

Here immunoSEQ multiplex PCR was the method, and the copy in TCRdb shows in-frame clones only, minus some. This table holds 52,000 or so clones, around 76% found once. Deletions cut 1 base from V and 7 bases from J, with 11 bases between. Germline loops: CDR1 SGHVS, CDR2 FQNEAQ. This CDR3 contains 15 residues. V gene TRBV7-8 combines with J gene TRBJ1-6; TRBD1 is a possible D gene (6 bases). What was sequenced was peripheral blood. The receptor comes from a human donor in a cohort sampled during active COVID-19. The CDR3 region is CASSLVAGANSPLHF. The CDR3 DNA reads as TGTGCCAGCAGCTTAGTAGCAGGGGCGAATTCACCCCTCCACTTT.